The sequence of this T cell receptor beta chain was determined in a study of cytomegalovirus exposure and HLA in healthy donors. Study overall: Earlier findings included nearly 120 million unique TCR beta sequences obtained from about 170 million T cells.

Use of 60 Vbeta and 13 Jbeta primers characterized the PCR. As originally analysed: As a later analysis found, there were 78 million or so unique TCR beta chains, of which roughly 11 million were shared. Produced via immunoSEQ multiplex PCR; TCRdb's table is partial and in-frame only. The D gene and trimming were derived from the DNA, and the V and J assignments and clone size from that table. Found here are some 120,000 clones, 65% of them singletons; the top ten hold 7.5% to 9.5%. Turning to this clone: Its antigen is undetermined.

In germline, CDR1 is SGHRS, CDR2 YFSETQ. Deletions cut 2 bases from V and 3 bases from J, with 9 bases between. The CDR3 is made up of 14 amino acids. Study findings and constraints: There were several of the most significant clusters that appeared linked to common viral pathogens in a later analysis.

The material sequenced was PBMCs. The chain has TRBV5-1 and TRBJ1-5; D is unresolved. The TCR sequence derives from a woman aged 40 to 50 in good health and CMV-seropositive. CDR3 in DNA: TGCGCCAGCAGCTTTGAGGGCTTCAATCAGCCCCAGCATTTT. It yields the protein CASSFEGFNQPQHF.